This T cell receptor (beta chain) was identified in a study of blood T cell repertoires in COVID-19. The overall study: PBMCs, B-cell-depleted T cells, or T cells provided the cDNA or gDNA that made up the material.

V lost 4 bases to trimming and J lost 3 bases, with 11 bases between them. Germline V lookup: CDR1 LGHDT, CDR2 YNNKEL (reference sequence). The CDR3 is 14 residues long. The protocol was immunoSEQ multiplex PCR, while the TCRdb copy is restricted to in-frame clones and leaves out a portion. Of 140,000 to 150,000 clones in the sample, roughly 87% were seen once. The specimen was peripheral blood. The J gene is TRBJ2-3, the V gene TRBV3-1 (or the pseudogene TRBV3-2), with D tentatively TRBD1 (6 bases). This sequence originates from a man between 70 and 80 years old with acute or convalescent COVID-19. The CDR3 DNA sequence: TGTGCCAGCAGCCCTCGGACAGCTACAGATACGCAGTATTTT. Translation: CASSPRTATDTQYF.